A selection of T cell receptor beta chains follows, all from one sample in a study of OX40 agonist ivuxolimab in advanced cancers. Clones were sequenced by immunoSEQ multiplex PCR, and TCRdb holds only the in-frame ones, with some missing. The sample includes approximately 14,000 clones, about 77% of them seen just once. The sample here was CD4+ or CD8+ T cells sorted from blood, taken in a trial of the OX40 agonist ivuxolimab. The source of these receptors is an adult with an advanced solid tumor such as melanoma, head and neck, liver or kidney cancer. CDR3s include the opening cysteine and the closing phenylalanine or tryptophan. Each record gives: D gene, J gene, clone size, V gene, CDR3 DNA, CDR3 protein. The D gene is left open where the match is weak. Clone size is given for some rows only: seen once, a few or many times, or a class if the clone is expanded.

>TRBD1|TRBJ2-7|-|TRBV27
TGTGCCAGCTCGAACAGGGGGCCGGCCTACGAGCAGTACTTC
CASSNRGPAYEQYF
>-|TRBJ2-7|-|TRBV19
TGTGCCAGTAGTAGGGGATACGAGCAGTACTTC
CASSRGYEQYF
>-|TRBJ2-2|-|TRBV27
TGTGCCAGCAGTCGGAGCGGGAACACCGGGGAGCTGTTTTTT
CASSRSGNTGELFF
>TRBD2|TRBJ2-1|-|TRBV4-2
TGTGCCAGCAGCCAAAAACTAGCGGAGAGCTCCTACAATGAGCAGTTCTTC
CASSQKLAESSYNEQFF
>-|TRBJ1-1|-|TRBV4-3
TGCGCCAGCAGCCAAGAAGCGGGAATTAACACTGAAGCTTTCTTT
CASSQEAGINTEAFF
>TRBD2|TRBJ2-3|-|TRBV27
TGTGCCAGCAGTTCCCCGACCGGGACTAGCGGGACCTTCACAGATACGCAGTATTTT
CASSSPTGTSGTFTDTQYF
>TRBD2|TRBJ2-5|-|TRBV2
TGTGCCAGCAGTGAATTGGCGGGAGGGTGGGAGACCCAGTACTTC
CASSELAGGWETQYF
>-|TRBJ2-6|once|TRBV5-1
TGCGCCAGCCAACGGGCAGGTTCACAAAGTCGGGCCAACGTCCTGACTTTC
CASQRAGSQSRANVLTF
>-|TRBJ2-3|-|TRBV7-9
TGTGCCAGCAGCGTTATATCAGCGGAGGTATCCACAGATACGCAGTATTTT
CASSVISAEVSTDTQYF
>-|TRBJ2-3|few|TRBV7-6
TGTGCCAGCAGCTTATATTCCAGCACAGATACGCAGTATTTT
CASSLYSSTDTQYF
>TRBD1|TRBJ2-7|-|TRBV28
TGTGCCAGCAACCCCAGGGGACAGAACTACGAGCAGTACTTC
CASNPRGQNYEQYF
>-|TRBJ1-1|-|TRBV4-2
TGTGCCAGCAGCCAAGAAGGAACGGGCAGGAACACTGAAGCTTTCTTT
CASSQEGTGRNTEAFF
>TRBD2|TRBJ2-5|-|TRBV19
TGTGCCAGTAGTACTACTAGCGGGAGAGGAGAGACCCAGTACTTC
CASSTTSGRGETQYF
>-|TRBJ1-1|-|TRBV5-1
TGCGCCAGCAGCTCGACAGGGAACACTGAAGCTTTCTTT
CASSSTGNTEAFF
>-|TRBJ2-1|-|TRBV11-2
TGTGCCAGCAAAAAGACCCGGGACTCAGGATACAATGAGCAGTTCTTC
CASKKTRDSGYNEQFF
>-|TRBJ1-2|-|TRBV27
TGTGCCAGCAGTGAAATGATGACATCCGGCGCCTATGGCTACACCTTC
CASSEMMTSGAYGYTF
>TRBD2|TRBJ2-3|-|TRBV5-6
TGTGCCAGCAGCCACGGGACTAGCGGGCAAACAGATACGCAGTATTTT
CASSHGTSGQTDTQYF
>-|TRBJ1-1|-|TRBV19
TGTGCCAGTGCGATATGGATGAACACTGAAGCTTTCTTT
CASAIWMNTEAFF
>-|TRBJ1-4|few|TRBV5-4
TGTGCCAGCAGCAACGACGGTGCAACTAATGAAAAACTGTTTTTT
CASSNDGATNEKLFF
>-|TRBJ1-2|-|TRBV14
TGTGCCAGCAGCCAAGAGAGGACTCATGGCTACACCTTC
CASSQERTHGYTF
>-|TRBJ2-1|-|TRBV9
TGTGCCAGCAGCACCCCGGGATTTAGGGAGCAGTTCTTC
CASSTPGFREQFF
>-|TRBJ2-3|-|TRBV11-2
TGTGCCAGCAGCCCACGACTATTCACAGATACGCAGTATTTT
CASSPRLFTDTQYF
>-|TRBJ2-7|-|TRBV9
TGTGCCAGCAGCCCGCGGACACCCCCGCCCTACGAGCAGTACTTC
CASSPRTPPPYEQYF
>TRBD2|TRBJ2-3|-|TRBV18
TGTGCCAGCTCACCATTAAGGGAGGCTAGCGGGAGTCCAGATACGCAGTATTTT
CASSPLREASGSPDTQYF
>-|TRBJ2-7|-|TRBV29-1
TGCAGCGTTGAATCTGACACGGGTCGGACCTACGAGCAGTACTTC
CSVESDTGRTYEQYF
>-|TRBJ2-7|medium-sized|TRBV4-1
TGCGCCAGCAGCCAAGATAGCAGGGACTACGAGCAGTACTTC
CASSQDSRDYEQYF
>-|TRBJ1-6|-|TRBV10-2
TGCGCCAGCAGTGCCCGAAGGGATGATTCACCCCTCCACTTT
CASSARRDDSPLHF
>TRBD1|TRBJ1-3|-|TRBV4-2
TGTGCCAGCAGCCAGCAAATAGGGGGAGGGGGCCCGGGAAACACCATATATTTT
CASSQQIGGGGPGNTIYF
>TRBD2|TRBJ2-2|-|TRBV5-6
TGTGCCAGCAGCTTTGGGGAGGGCTACACCGGGGAGCTGTTTTTT
CASSFGEGYTGELFF
>-|TRBJ2-5|-|TRBV4-1
TGCGCCAGCAGCCCAAGGCCAGAGGGGGAGACCCAGTACTTC
CASSPRPEGETQYF
>-|TRBJ2-3|few|TRBV7-3
TGTGCCAGCAGCTCTCCGATTAGAGGTGGTGAAGATACGCAGTATTTT
CASSSPIRGGEDTQYF
>TRBD2|TRBJ2-1|-|TRBV6-4
TGTGCCAGCAGCCCAGCGGGAGATGGGTACAATGAGCAGTTCTTC
CASSPAGDGYNEQFF
>TRBD2|TRBJ2-1|once|TRBV6-1
TGTGCCAGCAGTGAAGCATGGGGGGGTTGGGATGAGCAGTTCTTC
CASSEAWGGWDEQFF
>-|TRBJ2-7|-|TRBV5-6
TGTGCCAGCGGACCCAGCTCCTACGAGCAGTACTTC
CASGPSSYEQYF
>TRBD1|TRBJ2-7|-|TRBV19
TGTGCCAGTAGTTCGGGGACAGTCGCTAGCTCCTACGAGCAGTACTTC
CASSSGTVASSYEQYF
>TRBD2|TRBJ2-1|-|TRBV4-1
TGCGCCAGCAGCCCCCAGGGACTAGCGGGTTACAATGAGCAGTTCTTC
CASSPQGLAGYNEQFF
>TRBD2|TRBJ2-1|few|TRBV5-4
TGTGCCAGCAGCGGGGGACTAGCAGCCTACAATGAGCAGTTCTTC
CASSGGLAAYNEQFF
>TRBD1|TRBJ1-2|-|TRBV4-3
TGCGCCAGCAGCCAAGATCCAGGGGGAAGCAACTATGGCTACACCTTC
CASSQDPGGSNYGYTF
>-|TRBJ2-7|-|TRBV11-2
TGTGCCAGCAGCTTAGAACGACGATACGAGCAGTACTTC
CASSLERRYEQYF
>-|TRBJ2-1|-|TRBV19
TGTGCCAGTAGTACCCTGGGATTCACCTACAATGAGCAGTTCTTC
CASSTLGFTYNEQFF
>-|TRBJ2-1|-|TRBV28
TGTGCCAGCAGTCCCTCACGGGGGCAGGGGAGCTCCTACAATGAGCAGTTCTTC
CASSPSRGQGSSYNEQFF
>TRBD2|TRBJ2-1|-|TRBV4-3
TGCGCCAGCAGCCAAGATTTCCTCCAGGGAGGGGATGAGCAGTTCTTC
CASSQDFLQGGDEQFF
>TRBD1|TRBJ2-1|-|TRBV30
TGTGCCTGGGATCGGGGACAGAACAATGAGCAGTTCTTC
CAWDRGQNNEQFF
>TRBD2|TRBJ2-5|-|TRBV28
TGTGCCAGCACCGGCGGGATAGCGGGGGAGTACCAAGAGACCCAGTACTTC
CASTGGIAGEYQETQYF
>-|TRBJ2-1|-|TRBV4-3
TGCGCCAGCAGCCAAGCTGGAAATGAGCAGTTCTTC
CASSQAGNEQFF
>TRBD1|TRBJ2-7|-|TRBV28
TGTGCCAGCAGTTCAATCGCAAATCGGGACAGGGGGCGAGAGAATTACGAGCAGTACTTC
CASSSIANRDRGRENYEQYF
>-|TRBJ2-7|-|TRBV6-5
TGTGCCAGCAGCCTCGACAGCTACGAGCAGTACTTC
CASSLDSYEQYF
>TRBD2|TRBJ2-2|-|TRBV11-3
TGTGCCAGCAGCGGGAGGGCAGACAGAACTGCGAACACCGGGGAGCTGTTTTTT
CASSGRADRTANTGELFF
>-|TRBJ2-1|-|TRBV7-2
TGTGCCAGCAGCTTAGGCGGCAGGGAGTACAATGAGCAGTTCTTC
CASSLGGREYNEQFF
>-|TRBJ1-2|-|TRBV5-8
TGTGCCAGCAGCTTAGTCTATGGACAGAGATCTGGCTACACCTTC
CASSLVYGQRSGYTF
>-|TRBJ2-2|-|TRBV13
TGTGCCAGCAGCTCCCCGGACCTGTTAGGCGCCGGGGAGCTGTTTTTT
CASSSPDLLGAGELFF
>TRBD1|TRBJ2-7|once|TRBV30
TGTGCCTGGAGTCCTCCCAGGCTCGGGACAGCACCCTCCTACGAGCAGTACTTC
CAWSPPRLGTAPSYEQYF
>-|TRBJ2-1|-|TRBV28
TGTGCCAGCAGCCCGAGACCCAGCTCCTACAATGAGCAGTTCTTC
CASSPRPSSYNEQFF
>TRBD1|TRBJ2-3|-|TRBV15
TGTGCCACCAGCAGATCCCGGGGACAGGGCCCCACAGATACGCAGTATTTT
CATSRSRGQGPTDTQYF